Listed below are T cell receptor beta chains from one sample, sequenced in a study of T cell changes during pregnancy in multiple sclerosis. Profiled with immunoSEQ multiplex PCR; TCRdb holds only in-frame clones, not every one. Among tens of thousands of clones listed, 91% were seen once. The sample in question was CD4+ T cells from peripheral blood mononuclear cells, obtained in the third trimester of pregnancy. The origin of the receptors is a female donor in good health, enrolled as a control in a pregnancy study. Both conserved end residues are part of each CDR3. Fields, in order: V gene, J gene, D gene, CDR3 protein. A D gene is named only where the DNA matches it firmly.

TRBV9	TRBJ1-6	.	CASSSNTAGSSYNSPLHF
TRBV14	TRBJ2-3	.	CASSLRGDTQYF
TRBV19	TRBJ1-1	TRBD1	CASSTAGQGLTEAFF
TRBV18	TRBJ2-2	.	CATLRDIANTGELFF
TRBV12-1	TRBJ1-5	.	CASSPEQGVSNQPQHF
TRBV19	TRBJ2-4	.	CASSTPTGAKNIQYF
TRBV14	TRBJ2-1	.	CASSQSPGGTNEQFF
TRBV13	TRBJ2-4	TRBD2	CASSPGGKNIQYF
TRBV27	TRBJ2-7	.	CASSPIRGPREQYF
TRBV12-2	TRBJ2-7	.	CASRLAQWETGPYEQYF
TRBV19	TRBJ1-2	TRBD1	CASSITGQGNYGYTF
TRBV28	TRBJ2-6	TRBD2	CASSPAASGVSGANVLTF